One and the same sample provided the 12 T cell receptor beta chains below, sequenced in a study of T cell repertoires in aging, cancer and after chemotherapy. TRB rearrangements spanning V, D and J were amplified using mixed TRB-A/B primers. TCRdb redid the calling of the multiplex PCR reads with MiXCR, one entry per CDR3 protein. The table includes under 4,000 distinct CDR3 sequences, about 24% detected once. Amplification of TCR beta used genomic DNA extracted from peripheral blood. Material: blood. Receptors originate from a human donor with a solid tumor.

This clonotype was found a few times. The chain is built from TRBV20-1 and TRBJ1-5, with D maybe TRBD1 (6 bases). Germline assignment: CDR1 DFQATT and CDR2 SNEGSKA (reference sequence). Trimming stripped 6 bases from V and 8 bases from J, with 23 bases between. This CDR3 spans 15 amino acids. CDR3 sequence (DNA): TGCAGTGCAACAGGGCTGGGACCCATTGAGAAGCCCCAGCATTTT. Encoded protein: CSATGLGPIEKPQHF.

Only one count was recorded for this clonotype. J is TRBJ1-1 and V is TRBV7-9, with D perhaps matching TRBD1 (5 bases). Per the germline V gene, CDR1 is SEHNR and CDR2 is FQNEAQ (reference sequence). The CDR3 has 13 amino acids. V was trimmed by 6 bases and J by 7 bases, leaving 15 bases between them. As DNA, the CDR3 is TGTGCCAGCAGTGCAGGGAACCGGATTGAAGCTTTCTTT. This translates into CASSAGNRIEAFF.

This clonotype is large by share. The chain combines TRBV6-6 with TRBJ2-6; D assignment may be TRBD1 or TRBD2 (5 bases each). Trimming removed 6 bases from V and 0 bases from J, with 12 bases in between. Per the germline V gene, CDR1 is MNHNY and CDR2 is SVGAGI (reference sequence). This CDR3 spans 16 amino acids. CDR3 DNA: TGTGCCAGCAGCCTGGGGGATCACTCTGGGGCCAACGTCCTGACTTTC. Its translation: CASSLGDHSGANVLTF.

This clonotype occurred many times. The chain couples TRBV7-3 to TRBJ2-6, with D uncertain. The CDR3 runs to 14 residues. V lost 6 bases and J lost 0, with 6 bases in between. The germline V gene has CDR1 SGHTA and CDR2 FQGTGA. The CDR3 spells CASRSPSGANVLTF. CDR3 in DNA: TGTGCCAGCAGGTCACCCTCTGGGGCCAACGTCCTGACTTTC.

This clonotype is termed medium-sized (0.01 to 0.1%). The rearrangement uses TRBV5-5 and TRBJ1-4, with 7 nucleotides matching TRBD1. The CDR3 contains 16 residues. Trimming at V came to 6 bases and at J to 8 bases, leaving 16 bases not matched to a gene. The germline gives CDR1 SGHKS, CDR2 YYEKEE (reference sequence). DNA of the CDR3: TGTGCCAGCACCCTTTCTGGACAGGCGGAAAGGGAAAAACTGTTTTTT. It yields the protein CASTLSGQAEREKLFF. The full variable domain, in which reference TRBV5-5 and TRBJ1-4 provide the parts outside the CDR3, is DAGVTQSPTHLIKTRGQQVTLRCSPISGHKSVSWYQQVLGQGPQFIFQYYEKEERGRGNFPDRFSARQFPNYSSELNVNALLLGDSALYLCASTLSGQAEREKLFFGSGTQLSVL.

The V and J genes are TRBV7-9 and TRBJ2-5, with D perhaps matching TRBD1 (6 bases). There are 15 residues in the CDR3. The V end was cut by 3 bases, the J end by 2 bases, with 13 bases between. CDR1 and CDR2 (germline): SEHNR, FQNEAQ (reference sequence). In nucleotides, the CDR3 is TGTGCCAGCAGCTTGGGGGCTTTGTTGCAAGAGACCCAGTACTTC. This translates into CASSLGALLQETQYF.

This clonotype occurred a few times. The chain combines TRBV4-3 with TRBJ1-4; weak D call: TRBD1 (6 bases). This CDR3 is built from 15 residues. The V end lost 3 bases, the J end lost 4 bases, and 12 bases lay between the germline ends. CDR1 and CDR2 (germline): LGHNA, YSLEER. The CDR3 loop reads CASSQRTENNEKLFF. The DNA of the CDR3 is TGCGCCAGCAGCCAGAGGACAGAGAATAATGAAAAACTGTTTTTT.

By share, this clonotype counts as medium-sized. The V and J genes are TRBV6-1 and TRBJ1-1, with 12 bases aligning to TRBD1. V lost 8 bases and J lost 10; bases outside the gene matches: 17. Germline CDR1 and CDR2: MNHNS and SASEGT. The CDR3 loop spans 16 amino acids. In DNA form, the CDR3 reads TGTGCCAGCTGGGCCGGGACAGGGGGCCTTTTTTGGTTAGCTTTCTTT. It translates to CASWAGTGGLFWLAFF.

Sample share makes this clonotype medium-sized (0.01 to 0.1%). J is TRBJ2-7 and V is TRBV13, with a weak D call TRBD2 (7 bases). This CDR3 contains 14 residues. Germline V gene sequence: CDR1 PRHDT, CDR2 FYEKMQ (reference sequence). V lost 5 bases to trimming and J lost 4 bases, with 15 bases between them. CDR3 coding DNA: TGTGCCAGCAGCCGCTCTGGGGGGGCGTACGAGCAGTACTTC. Translation: CASSRSGGAYEQYF.

By sample fraction, this clonotype is medium-sized (0.01 to 0.1%). This chain links TRBV5-4 with TRBJ2-5, with TRBD1 matching over 7 bases. The CDR3 spans 18 residues. J gave up 2 bases and V 0 bases, and 13 bases lay outside the gene matches. Germline V gene lookup returns CDR1 SGHNT and CDR2 YYREEE (reference sequence). Written as DNA, the CDR3 is TGTGCCAGCAGCTTGGACCGCCTAGGGGGCCAAGGGCAAGAGACCCAGTACTTC. Protein: CASSLDRLGGQGQETQYF.

This clonotype is medium-sized within its sample. The CDR3 loop reads CASSLTGWSGNEQFF. In DNA, the CDR3 is TGTGCCAGCAGTTTGACAGGGTGGTCCGGCAATGAGCAGTTCTTC. The chain couples TRBV27 to TRBJ2-1; TRBD1 agrees at 7 bases. Per the germline V gene, CDR1 is MNHEY and CDR2 is SMNVEV (reference sequence). The ends lost 3 bases at V and 6 bases at J; junction bases unmatched: 8. The CDR3 is made up of 15 amino acids.

The chain combines TRBV13 with TRBJ2-7; TRBD1 matches at 9 bases. This CDR3 is 14 amino acids long. V shed 5 bases, J shed 5 bases, and the junction held 7 bases outside the gene matches. CDR1 and CDR2 from the germline V gene are PRHDT and FYEKMQ (reference sequence). The CDR3 DNA is TGTGCCAGCAGCAAACCGGGACAGGGCGACGAGCAGTACTTC. Encoded protein: CASSKPGQGDEQYF.